These 18 T cell receptor beta chains were all obtained from the same sample, sequenced in a study of response to subunit inactivated influenza vaccine. TCRdb fed the RT-PCR reads into MiXCR, producing one record per CDR3 protein. The sample has 700,000 to 900,000 distinct CDR3 sequences; around 20% are singletons. The specimen was PBMCs from blood, collected about 5 days after vaccination. The origin of the receptors is a man aged 45-60 years who received an inactivated influenza vaccine.

This clonotype turned up a few times. The rearrangement uses TRBV7-8 and TRBJ2-7; 9 nucleotides agree with TRBD1. Germline V gives CDR1 SGHVS, CDR2 FQNEAQ. The V and J ends lost 6 bases and 5 bases, in that order; junction bases with no gene match: 17. The CDR3 covers 17 residues. The CDR3 sequence: CASSLTHRDRARHEQYF. Here the CDR3 DNA reads TGTGCCAGCAGTTTAACTCACCGGGACAGGGCTCGGCACGAGCAGTACTTC.

The table lists this clonotype with a few counts. The V gene is TRBV7-6, the J gene TRBJ2-5; maybe TRBD2 (5 bases). The CDR3 is 15 residues long. Trimming removed 3 bases from V and 2 bases from J, with 13 bases in between. CDR1 and CDR2 from the germline V gene are SGHVS and FNYEAQ. The CDR3 bases are TGTGCCAGCAGCTTGCTCCCGGGCGGGCAAGAGACCCAGTACTTC. It yields the protein CASSLLPGGQETQYF.

The DNA for the CDR3 is TGTGCCACCAGCGGGGGGACAGGGTACGAGCAGTACTTC. Its protein product is CATSGGTGYEQYF. The gene calls are TRBV15 and TRBJ2-7, with 9 bases aligning to TRBD1. CDR3 length: 13 amino acids. With 5 bases clipped from V and 4 bases from J, the junction kept 3 bases outside the gene matches. CDR1 and CDR2 from the germline V gene are LNHNV and YYDKDF (reference sequence).

This clonotype was detected only a few times. This chain connects TRBV12-3 or TRBV12-4 to TRBJ1-1; TRBD1 is a possible D gene (5 bases). The CDR3 is made up of 15 amino acids. Trimming removed 5 bases from V and 1 base from J, with 14 bases in between. The CDR3 nucleotides read TGTGCCAGCAGTGAAACTGCGGGGGGGAACACTGAAGCTTTCTTT. The encoded protein is CASSETAGGNTEAFF.

The V call is TRBV5-1, the J call TRBJ1-1; D unclear. The V gene lost 0 bases and the J gene lost 1 base, with 10 bases spanning the gap. Per germline, CDR1 SGHRS and CDR2 YFSETQ. The CDR3 contains 15 residues. The CDR3 DNA is TGCGCCAGCAGCTTGGCACGGGAGGCGAACACTGAAGCTTTCTTT. Its protein product is CASSLAREANTEAFF.

The table lists this clonotype with a few counts. The conserved phenylalanine or tryptophan normally closing the CDR3 is absent here, so this likely arose from a read error. Because the CDR3's place on the DNA is in doubt, the DNA is left out and the CDR3 is given as listed by TCRdb. V usage is TRBV20-1 and J usage is TRBJ1-1; TRBD1, the table's D call, was not compared with the DNA. With termini counted, the CDR3 has 9 amino acids. From germline, CDR1 is DFQATT and CDR2 SNEGSKA (reference sequence). The CDR3 is CTLGGWRLL.

V usage is TRBV3-1 and J usage is TRBJ2-7, with D maybe TRBD1 (6 bases). Germline CDR1 reads LGHDT; CDR2 reads YNNKEL (reference sequence). The CDR3 consists of 16 residues. Trimming removed 0 bases at V and 4 bases at J, with 16 bases between. CDR3 nucleotides: TGTGCCAGCAGCCAAGATCGAAACAGGGATCCATACGAGCAGTACTTC. Translating it yields CASSQDRNRDPYEQYF.

The chain carries TRBV7-2 and TRBJ2-7; the match to TRBD2 covers 7 bases. The CDR3 runs to 15 residues. Unmatched junction bases numbered 6, after V lost 2 bases and J lost 2 bases. Germline V CDR1 and CDR2: SGHTA, FQGNSA. The CDR3 region has the DNA TGTGCCAGCAGCTTAAGTCTAGCGGTGACCTACGAGCAGTACTTC. Its translation: CASSLSLAVTYEQYF.

The chain couples TRBV29-1 to TRBJ2-7; D unclear. Germline V gene data show CDR1 as SQVTM and CDR2 as ANQGSEA. There are 13 residues in the CDR3. V dropped 4 bases and J dropped 0 bases, with 10 bases sitting between them. As DNA, the CDR3 is TGCAGCGTTGCCGGTTTAAGCTCCTACGAGCAGTACTTC. It translates to CSVAGLSSYEQYF.

This clonotype has more than one count but fewer than ten. The J gene is TRBJ2-7, the V gene TRBV29-1, with 8 bases identical to TRBD1. The CDR3 is 13 residues long. V dropped 6 bases and J dropped 1; count of bases not matched to a gene: 5. Germline V CDR1 and CDR2: SQVTM, ANQGSEA. CDR3 coding DNA: TGCAGCGTCGGACAGGGAATTTCCTACGAGCAGTACTTC. Protein product: CSVGQGISYEQYF.

The chain uses TRBV7-2 and TRBJ2-7, with TRBD2 matching over 8 bases. CDR3 length: 16 residues. V shed 6 bases, J shed 5 bases, and the junction held 15 bases outside the gene matches. The germline CDR1 and CDR2 sequences are SGHTA and FQGNSA. The CDR3 reads CASSVVAGHGSHEQYF. The CDR3 region has the DNA TGTGCCAGCAGTGTTGTAGCGGGACACGGGTCCCACGAGCAGTACTTC.

This clonotype was counted between two and nine times. V and J are TRBV7-9 and TRBJ2-2; D not certain. V shed 6 bases and J shed 1 base, with 12 bases lying between them. The CDR3 has 15 residues. CDR1 and CDR2 (germline): SEHNR, FQNEAQ (reference sequence). The CDR3 sequence is CASSSGPRNTGELFF. The CDR3 DNA sequence: TGTGCCAGCAGTTCCGGGCCTAGGAACACCGGGGAGCTGTTTTTT.

Concerning this clonotype itself: With a much larger clone just one base away, this may be a read error. The chain links TRBV15 to TRBJ1-4; D unresolved. CDR1 is LNHNV and CDR2 is YYDKDF in the germline V gene (reference sequence). V lost 5 bases and J lost 5, with 15 bases in between. The CDR3 totals 15 residues. The CDR3 loop is CATSAREGRNEKLFF. The CDR3 DNA reads as TGTGCCACCAGCGCAAGGGAGGGCAGAAATGAAAAACTGTTTTTT.

In this sample, this clonotype turned up a few times. The chain joins TRBV19 to TRBJ2-3, with TRBD1 matching 7 bases. CDR1 LNHDA and CDR2 SQIVND come from the germline V gene (reference sequence). Germline trimming cut 5 bases from V and 3 bases from J; bases unmatched to any gene: 8. This CDR3 comprises 15 residues. CDR3: CASSSDRMRTDTQYF. The CDR3 DNA follows: TGTGCCAGTAGTTCGGACAGGATGAGGACAGATACGCAGTATTTT.

This clonotype turned up a few times. The chain carries TRBV10-3 and TRBJ2-7; D unresolved. CDR1 is ENHRY and CDR2 is SYGVKD in the germline V gene. The CDR3 loop spans 12 amino acids. V was clipped by 3 bases and J by 2 bases, with 5 bases between them. The CDR3 spells CAISDRPYEQYF. In DNA form, the CDR3 reads TGTGCCATCAGTGATAGGCCCTACGAGCAGTACTTC.

A few counts support this clonotype. This rearrangement joins TRBV5-1 to TRBJ1-1, with D tentatively TRBD1 (6 bases). V was cut by 4 bases and J by 4 bases, with 14 bases left in between. The CDR3 is 14 residues long. Looked up from germline, CDR1 is SGHRS and CDR2 is YFSETQ. CDR3 coding DNA: TGCGCCAGCAGCCAGGGGATAGCGGGCACTGAAGCTTTCTTT. Amino acids: CASSQGIAGTEAFF.

This chain links TRBV12-3 or TRBV12-4 with TRBJ2-2; D is ambiguous. This CDR3 has 14 residues. Trimming removed 6 bases from V and 3 bases from J, with 11 bases in between. CDR3 sequence (DNA): TGTGCCAGCAGACGACACAGTCACACCGGGGAGCTGTTTTTT. Its translation is CASRRHSHTGELFF.

The V and J genes are TRBV5-1 and TRBJ1-1; 9 positions agree with TRBD1. V shed 0 bases and J 5 bases; nucleotides not matched to a gene: 2. CDR1 is SGHRS and CDR2 is YFSETQ in the germline V gene. The CDR3 is 14 residues long. This CDR3 reads CASSLVTGGTEAFF. CDR3 in DNA: TGCGCCAGCAGCTTGGTGACAGGGGGGACTGAAGCTTTCTTT. The full variable domain, completed using reference TRBV5-1 and TRBJ1-1, is KAGVTQTPRYLIKTRGQQVTLSCSPISGHRSVSWYQQTPGQGLQFLFEYFSETQRNKGNFPGRFSGRQFSNSRSEMNVSTLELGDSALYLCASSLVTGGTEAFFGQGTRLTVV.